This T cell receptor (beta chain) derives from a study of shared clonotypes between healthy human individuals. Naive CD8 cells lacked CD45RO and underwent positive selection for CCR7, leaving out terminally differentiated effector memory CD45RA+ cells. V shed 3 bases and J shed 5 bases, with 6 bases lying between them. CDR1 is SGDLS, CDR2 YYNGEE, per germline. The CDR3 is 12 residues long. TCRdb's copy holds only in-frame clones and misses some; the assay was immunoSEQ multiplex PCR. Of roughly 2.1 million clones listed, about 93% are singletons. The rearrangement uses TRBV9 and TRBJ2-1; D call uncertain. This TCR derives from a man in his late teens or twenties in good health. Some clones in this sample may be carry-over from other donors' samples. Sequenced: naive CD8+ T cells from PBMCs. The CDR3 sequence: CASSESHNEQFF. The CDR3 bases are TGTGCCAGCAGCGAGAGCCACAATGAGCAGTTCTTC. Complete variable domain (other parts from reference TRBV9 and TRBJ2-1): DSGVTQTPKHLITATGQRVTLRCSPRSGDLSVYWYQQSLDQGLQFLIQYYNGEERAKGNILERFSAQQFPDLHSELNLSSLELGDSALYFCASSESHNEQFFGPGTRLTVL.